This paragraph reports one TCR beta chain. The antigen is undetermined. As every portion of the isolated RNA was reverse transcribed, the sequencing read expressed TCRB transcripts. Sequenced by immunoSEQ multiplex PCR; TCRdb stores in-frame clones only, minus some. The sample has approximately 380,000 clones; around 16% are singletons. The data were obtained in a study of beta chain features in type 1 diabetes. General study points: Patients and controls would be equally affected if PCR favored shorter templates.

The CDR3 totals 16 residues. The junction had 5 bases not matched to a gene; V was cut back by 0 bases and J by 3 bases. CDR1 is SGHDN and CDR2 is FVKESK in the germline V gene. The chain carries TRBV14 and TRBJ2-3, with 8 bases lining up with TRBD2. Source material: naive CD4+ T cells from blood. The clonotype originates from a woman younger than 35 in good health. The CDR3 region is CASSQEAGVLTDTQYF. In nucleotides, the CDR3 is TGTGCCAGCAGCCAAGAAGCGGGAGTCCTAACAGATACGCAGTATTTT. Full variable domain (rest looked up from reference TRBV14 and TRBJ2-3): EAGVTQFPSHSVIEKGQTVTLRCDPISGHDNLYWYRRVMGKEIKFLLHFVKESKQDESGMPNNRFLAERTGGTYSTLKVQPAELEDSGVYFCASSQEAGVLTDTQYFGPGTRLTVL.